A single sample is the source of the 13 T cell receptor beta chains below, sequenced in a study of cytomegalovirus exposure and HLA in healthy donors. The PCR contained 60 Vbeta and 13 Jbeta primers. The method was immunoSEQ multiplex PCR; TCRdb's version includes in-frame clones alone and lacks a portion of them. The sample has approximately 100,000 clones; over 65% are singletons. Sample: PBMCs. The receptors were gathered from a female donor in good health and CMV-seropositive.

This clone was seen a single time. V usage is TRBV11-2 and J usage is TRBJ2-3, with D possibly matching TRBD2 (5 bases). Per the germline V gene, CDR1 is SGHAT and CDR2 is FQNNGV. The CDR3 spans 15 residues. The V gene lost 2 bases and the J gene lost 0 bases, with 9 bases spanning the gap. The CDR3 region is CASSLIGLSTDTQYF. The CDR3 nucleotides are TGTGCCAGCAGCTTAATAGGACTGAGCACAGATACGCAGTATTTT.

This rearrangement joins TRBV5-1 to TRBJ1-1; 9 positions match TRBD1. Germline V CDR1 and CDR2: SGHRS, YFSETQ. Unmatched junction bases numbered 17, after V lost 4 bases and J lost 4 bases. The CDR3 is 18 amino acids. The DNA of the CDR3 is TGCGCCAGCAGCACACAATTCGGGACAGGGAGAGGAATCACTGAAGCTTTCTTT. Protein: CASSTQFGTGRGITEAFF.

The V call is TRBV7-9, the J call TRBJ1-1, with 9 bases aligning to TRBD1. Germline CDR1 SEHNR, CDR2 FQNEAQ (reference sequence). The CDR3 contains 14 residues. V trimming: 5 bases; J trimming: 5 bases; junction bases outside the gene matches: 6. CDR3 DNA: TGTGCCAGCAGCCGACCGACAGGGGGAACTGAAGCTTTCTTT. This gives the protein CASSRPTGGTEAFF.

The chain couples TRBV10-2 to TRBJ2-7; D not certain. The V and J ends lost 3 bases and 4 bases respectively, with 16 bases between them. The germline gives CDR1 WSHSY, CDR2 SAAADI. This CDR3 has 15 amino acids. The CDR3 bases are TGCGCCAGCAGTGATGGAGTGCCCATTATGTACGAGCAGTACTTC. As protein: CASSDGVPIMYEQYF.

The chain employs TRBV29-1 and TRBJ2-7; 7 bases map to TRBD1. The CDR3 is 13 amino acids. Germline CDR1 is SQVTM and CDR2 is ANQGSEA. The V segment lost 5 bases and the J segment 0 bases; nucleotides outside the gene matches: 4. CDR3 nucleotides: TGCAGCGTTCGGACAGGCCGCTCCTACGAGCAGTACTTC. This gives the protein CSVRTGRSYEQYF.

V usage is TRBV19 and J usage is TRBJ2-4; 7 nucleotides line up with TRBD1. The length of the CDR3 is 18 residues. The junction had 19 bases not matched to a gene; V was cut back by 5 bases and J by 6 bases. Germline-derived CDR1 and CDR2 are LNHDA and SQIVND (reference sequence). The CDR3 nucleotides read TGTGCCAGTAGTCCCTTCACAGGGGCCCTAGACTACGGAAACATTCAGTACTTC. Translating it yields CASSPFTGALDYGNIQYF.

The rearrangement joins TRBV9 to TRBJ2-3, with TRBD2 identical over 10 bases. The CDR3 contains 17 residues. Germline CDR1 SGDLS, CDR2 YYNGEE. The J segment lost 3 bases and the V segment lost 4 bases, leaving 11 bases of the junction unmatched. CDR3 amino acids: CASSLGASGSWTDTQYF. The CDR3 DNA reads TGTGCCAGCAGCCTGGGGGCTAGCGGGAGTTGGACAGATACGCAGTATTTT.

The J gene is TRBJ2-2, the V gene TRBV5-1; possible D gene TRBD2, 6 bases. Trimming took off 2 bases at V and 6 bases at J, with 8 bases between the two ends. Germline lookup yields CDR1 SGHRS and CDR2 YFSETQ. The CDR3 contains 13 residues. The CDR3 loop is CASSLREAGELFF. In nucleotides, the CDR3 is TGCGCCAGCAGCTTAAGGGAGGCCGGGGAGCTGTTTTTT.

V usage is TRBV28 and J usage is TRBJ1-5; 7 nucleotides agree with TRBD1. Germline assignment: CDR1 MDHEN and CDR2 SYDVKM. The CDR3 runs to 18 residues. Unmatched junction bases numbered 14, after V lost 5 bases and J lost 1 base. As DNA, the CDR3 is TGTGCCAGCAGTGGTTTATTCACCTACAGGGGAAGCAATCAGCCCCAGCATTTT. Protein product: CASSGLFTYRGSNQPQHF.

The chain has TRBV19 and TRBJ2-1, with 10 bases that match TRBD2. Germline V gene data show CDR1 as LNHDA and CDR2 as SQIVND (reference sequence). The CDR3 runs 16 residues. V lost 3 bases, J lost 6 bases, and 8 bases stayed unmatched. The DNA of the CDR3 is TGTGCCAGTAGTATTGGGTCAGCGGGGGGGCCCAATGAGCAGTTCTTC. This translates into CASSIGSAGGPNEQFF.

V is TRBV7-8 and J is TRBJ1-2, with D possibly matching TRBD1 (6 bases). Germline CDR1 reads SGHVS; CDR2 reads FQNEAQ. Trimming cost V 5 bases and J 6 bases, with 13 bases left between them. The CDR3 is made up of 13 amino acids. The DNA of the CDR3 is TGTGCCAGCAGCCACGGGCAGGGGAATGGCTACACCTTC. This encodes CASSHGQGNGYTF.

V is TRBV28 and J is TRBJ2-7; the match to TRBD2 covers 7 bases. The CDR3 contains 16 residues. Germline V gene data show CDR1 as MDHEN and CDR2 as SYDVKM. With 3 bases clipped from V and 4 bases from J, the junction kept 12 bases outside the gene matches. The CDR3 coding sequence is TGTGCCAGCAGTTTTAACCCTCTCCGCGGGAGTTACGAGCAGTACTTC. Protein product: CASSFNPLRGSYEQYF.

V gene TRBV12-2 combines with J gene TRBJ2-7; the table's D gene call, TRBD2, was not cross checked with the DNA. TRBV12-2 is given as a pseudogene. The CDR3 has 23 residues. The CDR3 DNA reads TGTGCAAGTCACTCCCCCCATGTTGGCTTACGCGGTCGATTCCCGGGGTTCGCCTACGAGCAGTACTTC. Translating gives CASHSPHVGLRGRFPGFAYEQYF.